The 26 T cell receptor beta chains below were found in one sample sequenced in a study of cytomegalovirus exposure and HLA in healthy donors. Both 60 Vbeta primers and 13 Jbeta primers went into the PCR. The assay was immunoSEQ multiplex PCR, and TCRdb's table has in-frame clones only and misses some. The table shows about 180,000 clones, with roughly 82% occurring only once. Sequenced input: PBMCs. These TCRs come from a middle-aged man in good health and CMV-seronegative.

The V and J genes are TRBV6-5 and TRBJ1-5; no firm D call. The CDR3 is 14 amino acids. Germline CDR1 MNHEY, CDR2 SVGAGI. The V end was cut by 4 bases, the J end by 6 bases, with 13 bases between. The CDR3 DNA is TGTGCCAGCAGTTGCGAGAAGATCCTTCAGCCCCAGCATTTT. This encodes CASSCEKILQPQHF.

This chain joins TRBV11-3 and TRBJ2-5, with 8 bases identical to TRBD1. Unmatched junction bases numbered 7, after V lost 1 base and J lost 6 bases. The CDR3 runs to 15 residues. From germline, CDR1 is SGHNT and CDR2 YENEEA. The CDR3 here is CASSLVAGGSQTQYF. The DNA for the CDR3 is TGTGCCAGCAGCTTAGTAGCAGGGGGCAGCCAGACCCAGTACTTC.

This chain connects TRBV19 to TRBJ2-7; TRBD1 aligns across 12 bases. The J segment lost 3 bases and the V segment lost 7 bases, leaving 13 bases of the junction unmatched. The CDR3 runs to 17 residues. The germline V gene encodes CDR1 LNHDA and CDR2 SQIVND (reference sequence). The CDR3 loop reads CASMGTGTGGDYYEQYF. DNA of the CDR3: TGTGCCAGTATGGGGACCGGGACAGGGGGCGATTACTACGAGCAGTACTTC.

About this clone: A junction end diverges from the germline sequence, so it may reflect a read error. This chain connects TRBV5-5 to TRBJ1-1, with D possibly being TRBD1 (6 bases). The CDR3 has 15 residues. Germline V gives CDR1 SGHKS, CDR2 YYEKEE (reference sequence). CDR3 residues: CASSLGQRKNTGAFF. CDR3 nucleotides: TGTGCCAGCAGCTTAGGACAGCGAAAGAACACTGGAGCTTTCTTT.

The chain recombines TRBV11-3 with TRBJ2-4; D is perhaps TRBD1 (6 bases). This CDR3 has 16 residues. The ends were cut back, 1 base at V and 7 bases at J, with 17 bases in the middle. The germline gives CDR1 SGHNT, CDR2 YENEEA. CDR3 sequence reads: CASSLGGSGDMNIQYF. DNA of the CDR3: TGTGCCAGCAGCTTAGGGGGGTCAGGGGATATGAACATTCAGTACTTC.

This clone showed up just a few times. DNA of the CDR3: TGCAGCGTTGGAGAAGGGAGAGGCAGCCGCTATGGCTACACCTTC. Protein: CSVGEGRGSRYGYTF. The chain has TRBV29-1 and TRBJ1-2; D is ambiguous. V lost 4 bases and J lost 4, with 19 bases in between. The CDR3 loop spans 15 amino acids. CDR1 is SQVTM, CDR2 ANQGSEA, per germline.

Here the CDR3 DNA reads TGTGCCAGCAGTTACTCTACGACTAGAAAACAAGATACGCAGTATTTT. It encodes CASSYSTTRKQDTQYF. The chain has TRBV6-6 and TRBJ2-3; the D gene is possibly TRBD2 (6 bases). Trimming took off 0 bases at V and 5 bases at J, with 15 bases between the two ends. The CDR3 totals 16 residues. Germline V gives CDR1 MNHNY, CDR2 SVGAGI (reference sequence).

This clone appeared once. The V and J genes are TRBV29-1 and TRBJ1-2, with D unresolved. Trimming stripped 2 bases from V and 6 bases from J, with 16 bases between. CDR3 size: 14 residues. The germline V gene has CDR1 SQVTM and CDR2 ANQGSEA. The CDR3 coding sequence is TGCAGCGTTGAAACCCAGCGCCTAGGTAATGGCTACACCTTC. Translating it yields CSVETQRLGNGYTF.

The chain links TRBV4-2 to TRBJ2-2; D may be TRBD2 (5 bases). V lost 1 base, J lost 0 bases, and 9 bases lay in between. From germline, CDR1 is LGHNA and CDR2 YNFKEQ. CDR3 size: 16 residues. CDR3 coding DNA: TGTGCCAGCAGCCAAGGGACTTTCGCGAACACCGGGGAGCTGTTTTTT. It codes for CASSQGTFANTGELFF.

This rearrangement joins TRBV14 to TRBJ1-1; tentative D call: TRBD1 (5 bases). The V end lost 7 bases, the J end lost 3 bases, and 21 bases lay between the germline ends. This CDR3 is built from 16 residues. The V gene's germline CDR1 is SGHDN and CDR2 FVKESK. The CDR3 nucleotides are TGTGCCAGCACCCCCTCAACCGCCAGGGCCCACACTGAAGCTTTCTTT. Protein product: CASTPSTARAHTEAFF.

The chain uses TRBV18 and TRBJ2-7; 8 nucleotides agree with TRBD1. The CDR3 is made up of 16 amino acids. J gave up 2 bases and V 1 base, and 7 bases lay outside the gene matches. Germline lookup yields CDR1 KGHSH and CDR2 LQKENI. The CDR3 spells CASSPRGDRGAYEQYF. The CDR3 DNA sequence: TGTGCCAGCTCACCACGAGGAGACAGGGGCGCCTACGAGCAGTACTTC.

This chain connects TRBV5-8 to TRBJ2-7; D remains ambiguous. V lost 0 bases, J lost 1 base, and 5 bases lay in between. CDR1 is SGHTS, CDR2 YDEGEE, per germline. The CDR3 covers 13 residues. The CDR3 sequence: CASSLVASYEQYF. In DNA, the CDR3 is TGTGCCAGCAGCTTGGTGGCTTCCTACGAGCAGTACTTC.

The genes are TRBV4-3 and TRBJ2-4; weak D call: TRBD2 (6 bases). Trimming shortened V by 0 bases and J by 0 bases, and 12 bases separated the two germline ends. CDR3 size: 17 residues. Germline-derived CDR1 and CDR2 are LGHNA and YSLEER. CDR3 sequence: CASSQDISGLAKNIQYF. CDR3 in DNA: TGCGCCAGCAGCCAAGATATTAGCGGATTAGCCAAAAACATTCAGTACTTC.

V and J are TRBV7-9 and TRBJ2-1; D remains unclear. Germline V gene sequence: CDR1 SEHNR, CDR2 FQNEAQ (reference sequence). This CDR3 comprises 12 residues. The V end was cut by 5 bases, the J end by 5 bases, with 7 bases between. CDR3 sequence: CASSMPDNEQFF. In DNA, the CDR3 is TGTGCCAGCAGCATGCCGGACAATGAGCAGTTCTTC.

This chain joins TRBV28 and TRBJ1-2; D is undetermined. Germline CDR1 reads MDHEN; CDR2 reads SYDVKM. The V end lost 8 bases, the J end lost 1 base, and 17 bases lay between the germline ends. The CDR3 covers 15 residues. Here the CDR3 DNA reads TGTGCCAGCGCCCCCGGGGAAAGAAATAACTATGGCTACACCTTC. As protein: CASAPGERNNYGYTF.

This chain joins TRBV30 and TRBJ2-1, with a weak D call TRBD1 (5 bases). Germline CDR1 is GTSNPN and CDR2 is SVGIG (reference sequence). This CDR3 region has 10 residues. V lost 2 bases, J lost 10 bases, and 6 bases lay in between. CDR3 amino acids: CAWSRTEQFF. The CDR3 coding sequence is TGTGCCTGGAGTCGGACAGAGCAGTTCTTC.

The chain recombines TRBV9 with TRBJ1-5; D not resolved. From germline, CDR1 is SGDLS and CDR2 YYNGEE. There are 15 residues in the CDR3. The V gene lost 4 bases and the J gene lost 0 bases, with 11 bases spanning the gap. As DNA, the CDR3 is TGTGCCAGCAGCCCCGAAGGGAGTAGCAATCAGCCCCAGCATTTT. It encodes CASSPEGSSNQPQHF.

The chain employs TRBV7-9 and TRBJ2-1; D might be TRBD1 (5 bases). This CDR3 is 13 amino acids long. Germline values: CDR1 SEHNR, CDR2 FQNEAQ (reference sequence). The V gene lost 8 bases and the J gene lost 7 bases, with 15 bases spanning the gap. This CDR3 reads CASLQQGGNEQFF. CDR3 sequence (DNA): TGTGCCAGCCTCCAGCAGGGTGGTAATGAGCAGTTCTTC.

The V gene is TRBV28, the J gene TRBJ2-2, with a possible D match to TRBD2 (5 bases). The CDR3 loop spans 13 amino acids. From germline, CDR1 is MDHEN and CDR2 SYDVKM. V was pared by 5 bases and J by 4 bases, with 8 bases between. The CDR3, as DNA: TGTGCCAGCAGTGGAGGCTCCACCGGGGAGCTGTTTTTT. Its translation: CASSGGSTGELFF.

This clone has a handful of counts. The chain carries TRBV27 and TRBJ1-2; 7 bases map to TRBD1. This CDR3 spans 13 amino acids. V shed 6 bases and J 4 bases; nucleotides not matched to a gene: 5. Germline assignment: CDR1 MNHEY and CDR2 SMNVEV (reference sequence). The CDR3 reads CASRQGTGYGYTF. The CDR3 coding sequence is TGTGCCAGCAGACAGGGGACGGGCTATGGCTACACCTTC.

This clone was counted once. The V call is TRBV27, the J call TRBJ2-1, with 14 bases aligning to TRBD2. Germline V gene data show CDR1 as MNHEY and CDR2 as SMNVEV (reference sequence). Losses at the gene ends were 5 bases for V and 9 bases for J; bases not matched to a gene: 9. The CDR3 loop spans 16 amino acids. The CDR3 region is CASSKTGTSGRGEQFF. The CDR3 nucleotides read TGTGCCAGCAGTAAAACCGGGACTAGCGGGAGAGGTGAGCAGTTCTTC.

This sequence joins TRBV27 and TRBJ2-2, with TRBD1 as a possible D gene (6 bases). Germline V CDR1 and CDR2: MNHEY, SMNVEV (reference sequence). CDR3 length equals 18 residues. V lost 6 bases to trimming and J lost 3 bases, with 23 bases between them. The CDR3 is CASSPITSGDRYTGELFF. CDR3 coding DNA: TGTGCCAGCAGCCCGATCACCTCAGGGGATAGGTACACCGGGGAGCTGTTTTTT.

V and J are TRBV7-9 and TRBJ2-7, with D possibly being TRBD1 (6 bases). Trimming removed 4 bases from V and 1 base from J, with 17 bases in between. The CDR3 sequence is 16 residues long. Germline CDR1 and CDR2: SEHNR and FQNEAQ (reference sequence). CDR3 nucleotide sequence: TGTGCCAGCAGCTCAACCAACAGGGTCCTATCCTACGAGCAGTACTTC. Translating gives CASSSTNRVLSYEQYF.

This clone appeared a few times. The chain recombines TRBV6-6 with TRBJ2-2, with D uncertain. Trimming left V 5 bases short and J 6 bases short, with 10 bases between. The CDR3 runs 13 residues. Germline V gene sequence: CDR1 MNHNY, CDR2 SVGAGI (reference sequence). This chain's CDR3 is CASSPIISGELFF. Written as DNA, the CDR3 is TGTGCCAGCAGTCCTATTATATCCGGGGAGCTGTTTTTT.

The genes are TRBV7-2 and TRBJ1-4; possibly TRBD1 for D (6 bases). The V gene lost 6 bases and the J gene lost 1 base, with 12 bases spanning the gap. Germline V gene data show CDR1 as SGHTA and CDR2 as FQGNSA. The CDR3 has 15 residues. Here the CDR3 reads CASSGTGLTNEKLFF. CDR3 coding DNA: TGTGCCAGCAGTGGTACAGGGCTAACTAATGAAAAACTGTTTTTT.

The V gene is TRBV19, the J gene TRBJ2-7; TRBD1 aligns across 8 bases. The germline V gene encodes CDR1 LNHDA and CDR2 SQIVND (reference sequence). The V and J ends lost 9 bases and 5 bases, in that order; junction bases with no gene match: 15. The CDR3 loop spans 15 amino acids. DNA for the CDR3: TGTGCCAGCGCTGTCGCGCGGCAGGGGGCGGACGAGCAGTACTTC. As protein: CASAVARQGADEQYF.